The 19 T cell receptor beta chains presented below share a single source sample, sequenced in a study of blood T cell repertoires in COVID-19. The repertoire was sequenced with immunoSEQ multiplex PCR; TCRdb's copy has only in-frame clones and lacks some. Among 110,000 or so clones, over 70% were seen once, and the ten largest hold 1.5% to 1.7%. Input material: peripheral blood. These receptors all come from a man aged 50-60 years with acute or convalescent COVID-19.

The chain combines TRBV4-1 with TRBJ1-5; 8 bases are a match to TRBD1. The CDR3 covers 13 residues. The ends lost 1 base at V and 13 bases at J; junction bases unmatched: 6. Germline lookup yields CDR1 MGHRA and CDR2 YSYEKL. The CDR3 protein is CASSQVQGASQHF. In nucleotides, the CDR3 is TGCGCCAGCAGCCAAGTGCAGGGGGCTAGTCAGCATTTT.

This chain connects TRBV25-1 to TRBJ1-2; perhaps TRBD1 as D (6 bases). From germline, CDR1 is MGHDK and CDR2 SYGVNS. The CDR3 sequence is 16 residues long. Trimming removed 4 bases at V and 4 bases at J, with 19 bases between. The CDR3 loop reads CASSASLFEDSYGYTF. The CDR3 DNA reads as TGTGCCAGCAGTGCGTCACTCTTTGAGGACAGCTATGGCTACACCTTC.

A single count supports this clone. CDR3 DNA sequence: TGTGCCAGCAGTTTAGGGGGGGTTACCAAAAACATTCAGTACTTC. Translated: CASSLGGVTKNIQYF. This rearrangement joins TRBV28 to TRBJ2-4; TRBD2 matches 7 bases. The CDR3 is made up of 15 amino acids. CDR1 is MDHEN, CDR2 SYDVKM, per germline. V shed 2 bases, J shed 2 bases, and the junction held 3 bases outside the gene matches.

The chain has TRBV29-1 and TRBJ1-1; D is undetermined. Deletions cut 5 bases from V and 2 bases from J, with 3 bases between. Germline lookup yields CDR1 SQVTM and CDR2 ANQGSEA. CDR3 length equals 10 residues. DNA for the CDR3: TGCAGCGTTCGTAACACTGAAGCTTTCTTT. This gives the protein CSVRNTEAFF.

The chain couples TRBV15 to TRBJ2-1; D remains ambiguous. The V end lost 3 bases, the J end lost 7 bases, and 7 bases lay between the germline ends. The V gene's germline CDR1 is LNHNV and CDR2 YYDKDF (reference sequence). This CDR3 contains 12 residues. CDR3 DNA: TGTGCCACCAGCAGGCGAATGAATGAGCAGTTCTTC. Protein product: CATSRRMNEQFF. Together with reference TRBV15 and TRBJ2-1, the CDR3 gives the full variable domain: DAMVIQNPRYQVTQFGKPVTLSCSQTLNHNVMYWYQQKSSQAPKLLFHYYDKDFNNEADTPDNFQSRRPNTSFCFLDIRSPGLGDTAMYLCATSRRMNEQFFGPGTRLTVL.

The chain joins TRBV30 to TRBJ1-2; 7 bases fit TRBD1. The CDR3 length is 16 residues. After removal of 7 bases from V and 2 bases from J, the junction contained 16 bases not matched to a gene. Germline V gene data show CDR1 as GTSNPN and CDR2 as SVGIG (reference sequence). The CDR3 is CAYHPSPGGGNYGYTF. CDR3 bases: TGTGCCTACCATCCGTCCCCAGGGGGAGGAAACTATGGCTACACCTTC.

This chain joins TRBV4-2 and TRBJ1-1; TRBD1 aligns across 7 bases. The CDR3 covers 17 residues. The J segment lost 5 bases and the V segment lost 0 bases, leaving 12 bases of the junction unmatched. Germline V gene lookup returns CDR1 LGHNA and CDR2 YNFKEQ. CDR3 amino acids: CASSQEFTRQGGTEAFF. In DNA form, the CDR3 reads TGTGCCAGCAGCCAAGAATTTACGAGACAGGGTGGGACTGAAGCTTTCTTT.

The CDR3: CASSLVWHPNTEAFF. CDR3 DNA sequence: TGTGCCAGCAGCTTAGTTTGGCACCCGAACACTGAAGCTTTCTTT. The chain employs TRBV7-2 and TRBJ1-1; D gene uncertain. Between the trimmed V and J ends, which lost 1 base and 1 base, there was a span of 10 bases. The CDR3 spans 15 residues. The germline V gene encodes CDR1 SGHTA and CDR2 FQGNSA. Complete variable domain (other parts from reference TRBV7-2 and TRBJ1-1): GAGVSQSPSNKVTEKGKDVELRCDPISGHTALYWYRQSLGQGLEFLIYFQGNSAPDKSGLPSDRFSAERTGGSVSTLTIQRTQQEDSAVYLCASSLVWHPNTEAFFGQGTRLTVV.

The genes are TRBV9 and TRBJ2-1; 10 bases line up with TRBD1. The V and J ends lost 5 bases and 7 bases, in that order; junction bases with no gene match: 9. Per germline, CDR1 SGDLS and CDR2 YYNGEE. This CDR3 is 15 amino acids long. The CDR3 loop reads CASRSGQGKVNEQFF. As DNA, the CDR3 is TGTGCCAGCAGGTCGGGACAGGGGAAGGTAAATGAGCAGTTCTTC.

The V call is TRBV5-1, the J call TRBJ2-6, with a tentative D call TRBD2 (5 bases). The CDR3 spans 16 residues. CDR1 and CDR2 (germline): SGHRS, YFSETQ. V lost 1 base and J lost 0, with 8 bases in between. The chain's CDR3 is CASSLYGVSGANVLTF. CDR3 nucleotides: TGCGCCAGCAGCTTGTACGGGGTCTCTGGGGCCAACGTCCTGACTTTC.

This chain joins TRBV7-9 and TRBJ1-5, with D possibly TRBD1 on 5 matching bases. Germline V gene data show CDR1 as SEHNR and CDR2 as FQNEAQ (reference sequence). V was clipped by 4 bases and J by 0 bases, with 10 bases between them. The CDR3 has 15 residues. The CDR3 is CASSSQGLSNQPQHF. CDR3 sequence (DNA): TGTGCCAGCAGCTCCCAGGGCCTTAGCAATCAGCCCCAGCATTTT.

This clone came up once. This chain joins TRBV6-5 and TRBJ1-1; no reliable D call. Between the trimmed V and J ends, which lost 3 bases and 1 base, there was a span of 12 bases. There are 15 residues in the CDR3. Looked up from germline, CDR1 is MNHEY and CDR2 is SVGAGI. The CDR3 region is CASSYPGRENTEAFF. The CDR3, as DNA: TGTGCCAGCAGTTATCCCGGTCGGGAGAACACTGAAGCTTTCTTT.

The rearrangement links TRBV19 to TRBJ1-4; D may be TRBD1 (5 bases). Germline V gene lookup returns CDR1 LNHDA and CDR2 SQIVND (reference sequence). V lost 3 bases to trimming and J lost 1 base, with 9 bases between them. The CDR3 is 15 amino acids. In DNA form, the CDR3 reads TGTGCCAGTAGTATCGGGAGGGGAACTAATGAAAAACTGTTTTTT. Translation gives CASSIGRGTNEKLFF.

For this clone: This same CDR3 is encoded by further DNA sequences in the sample. V and J are TRBV28 and TRBJ1-2; no firm D call. This CDR3 has 13 residues. V gave up 3 bases and J gave up 4 bases, with 9 bases separating them. Germline CDR1 and CDR2: MDHEN and SYDVKM. The DNA for the CDR3 is TGTGCCAGCAGTTTCGGCGGTTCCTATGGCTACACCTTC. Encoded protein: CASSFGGSYGYTF.

The chain carries TRBV24-1 and TRBJ2-2; 7 nucleotides line up with TRBD1. Germline CDR1 KGHDR, CDR2 SFDVKD. This CDR3 is built from 15 residues. V gave up 3 bases and J gave up 10 bases; unmatched junction bases: 10. CDR3 sequence (DNA): TGTGCCACCAGTGATCCGGACAGGCGCCCAGCGGAGCTGTTTTTT. It specifies CATSDPDRRPAELFF.

DNA for the CDR3: TGTGCCAGCAGCTTAGGGGGGGGTTTAGGTTCACCCCTCCACTTT. This sequence encodes CASSLGGGLGSPLHF. The chain carries TRBV7-2 and TRBJ1-6; D possibly corresponds to TRBD1 (5 bases). CDR3 length equals 15 residues. Per germline, CDR1 SGHTA and CDR2 FQGNSA. Trimming removed 1 base from V and 9 bases from J, with 13 bases in between.

The genes are TRBV5-8 and TRBJ1-4; TRBD1 might be the D (6 bases). The CDR3 contains 14 residues. Germline V gene data show CDR1 as SGHTS and CDR2 as YDEGEE. The V and J ends lost 3 bases and 6 bases respectively, with 12 bases between them. CDR3 sequence reads: CASSSQPGDEKLFF. CDR3 nucleotide sequence: TGTGCCAGCAGCTCCCAACCAGGGGATGAAAAACTGTTTTTT.

In this sample, this clone turned up once. This sequence joins TRBV2 and TRBJ1-4; D unclear. CDR1 SNHLY and CDR2 FYNNEI come from the germline V gene. The CDR3 spans 13 residues. V lost 7 bases to trimming and J lost 6 bases, with 12 bases between them. The DNA for the CDR3 is TGTGCCAGCACCATAGTGGAGGATGAAAAACTGTTTTTT. This translates into CASTIVEDEKLFF.

V gene TRBV4-1 combines with J gene TRBJ2-3, with 11 nucleotides matching TRBD2. The ends lost 1 base at V and 5 bases at J; junction bases unmatched: 5. Germline V gives CDR1 MGHRA, CDR2 YSYEKL. The CDR3 consists of 16 residues. CDR3 DNA sequence: TGCGCCAGCAGCCAAGTAGCGGGGGGGCCGGTAGATACGCAGTATTTT. This gives the protein CASSQVAGGPVDTQYF.